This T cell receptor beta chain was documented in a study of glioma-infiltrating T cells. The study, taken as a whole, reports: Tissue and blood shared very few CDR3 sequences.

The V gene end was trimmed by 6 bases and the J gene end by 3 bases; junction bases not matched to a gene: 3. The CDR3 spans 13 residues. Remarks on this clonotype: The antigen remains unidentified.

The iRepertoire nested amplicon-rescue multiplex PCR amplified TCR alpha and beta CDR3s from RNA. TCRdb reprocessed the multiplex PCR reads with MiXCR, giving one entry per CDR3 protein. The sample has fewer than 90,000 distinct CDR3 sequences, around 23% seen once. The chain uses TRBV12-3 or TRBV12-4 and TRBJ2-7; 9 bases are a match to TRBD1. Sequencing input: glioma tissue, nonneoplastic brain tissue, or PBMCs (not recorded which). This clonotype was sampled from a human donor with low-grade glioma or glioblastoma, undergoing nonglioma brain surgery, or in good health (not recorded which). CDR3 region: CASSQGQGYEQYF. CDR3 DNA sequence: TGTGCCAGCAGCCAGGGACAGGGCTACGAGCAGTACTTC.